This T cell receptor (beta chain) stems from a study of T cells in Graves' hyperthyroidism and ophthalmopathy (dated by TCRdb to between 2019 and 2020). For context, the study as a whole: Peripheral blood was collected at initial diagnosis, before any treatment. To identify distinguishing TCR V-J signatures, a discovery cohort of some 99 patients was used, comprising 43 with Graves' ophthalmopathy and under 60 with stable Graves' hyperthyroidism. Whether ophthalmopathy could be predicted prospectively was tested in an independent validation cohort made up of roughly 19 hyperthyroidism patients plus 17 patients who later progressed to ophthalmopathy. The 85 to 100 discovery patients were randomly split 7:3 into training and test sets. The study also compared thyroid tissue and blood T-cell repertoires from more than 5 Graves' hyperthyroidism patients. Following sampling, methimazole starting at 30 mg daily was given to hyperthyroidism patients, and high-dose intravenous methylprednisolone was given to ophthalmopathy patients. TCR Vbeta CDR3 sequencing of 120 to 150 peripheral blood samples (43 ophthalmopathy, approximately 80 hyperthyroidism and roughly 17 progressor patients) is reported in the paper. Study-wide findings and limitations: Most expanded thyroid clonotypes (frequency above 0.001) were also detected in blood, suggesting blood repertoires may reflect thyroid immune responses. No statistical method was used to set the sample size in advance, and investigators knew the group allocation. A 13 V-J signature model separated ophthalmopathy from stable hyperthyroidism, with over 85% sensitivity and roughly 81% specificity in cross-validation and 80%/75% in testing. In validation, the model predicted progression to ophthalmopathy with 55% to 71% sensitivity and 72% to 85% specificity, a median of approximately 6.5 months before onset.

The TCR beta CDR3 regions were amplified from the RNA transcripts. The first round of RT-PCR for the TCR CDR3 was performed with the HTBI primer set and the Qiagen OneStep RT-PCR kit. Libraries were constructed in a second round of multiplex PCR, after which size selection and purification were performed. Sequencing of the libraries was done on an Illumina HiSeq2000 using paired-end 100 bp reads. The original methods were these. SOAPnuke was used to process the raw data, throwing out any read that contained adapters or uncalled bases, had a mean Phred below 15, or lacked an exact constant-primer or identifier match. COPE v1.2.5 was used to merge high-quality paired reads, and clonotypes were defined as unique nucleotide sequences. MiTCR v1.1 was used to align clonotypes to the IMGT TRBV, TRBD and TRBJ reference segments. The analysis was restricted to V-J combinations with a frequency above 0.0001, which together covered roughly 99% of the repertoires. The TCS score was defined as F50 (clonal expansion) divided by E x V (chaos), with BLOSUM62-based TCRdist calculated between CDR3 peptides within each V-J. Welch's t-statistics and random forest reduced approximately 520 V-J features to some 14, which were used in a naive Bayes classifier (R e1071). TCRdb passed the public sequencing reads through fastp at Q25 and MiXCR, retaining productive beta sequences. Rows merge per CDR3 protein into single entries with the most common DNA and genes. The authors' filters were not applied to this entry. The table for this sample lists 250,000 to 300,000 distinct CDR3 sequences; more than 15% of them were counted only once. The top ten constitute about 51% of the sample.

As concerns this clonotype: Its antigen is still unknown. The junction departs from the called germline gene at one end, perhaps through a read error.

The CDR3 goes from the cysteine to the phenylalanine over 19 residues. Here the CDR3 DNA is all that survives: 57 bases in frame from base 1. Reading the germline V gene gives CDR1 SGHAT and CDR2 FQNNGV. Moderately to severely active disease, a Clinical Activity Score of at least 3, a NOSPECS grade of at least 4, and a duration under 3 months were present in ophthalmopathy patients. The study excluded patients with uncontrolled infections, other autoimmune diseases, pregnancy or lactation. Diagnoses relied on clinical symptoms, serum thyroxine and TRAb, thyroid ultrasound and orbital computed tomography. PBMCs were isolated from roughly 10 ml of fresh peripheral blood by Ficoll-Paque density gradient centrifugation. Trizol reagent was used to extract total RNA, and RNA quality was then checked on an Agilent 2100 Bioanalyzer.

This chain is built from TRBV11-2 and TRBJ1-2; no D gene call is confident. The sequence came from a woman between 55 and 75 years old with Graves' ophthalmopathy. Sequenced input: blood. The CDR3 protein: CASSQEPTKFSVSLYGYTF. The DNA sequence is TGCGCCAGCAGCCAAGAGCCAACCAAGTTTAGTGTGTCTCTTTATGGCTACACCTTC.